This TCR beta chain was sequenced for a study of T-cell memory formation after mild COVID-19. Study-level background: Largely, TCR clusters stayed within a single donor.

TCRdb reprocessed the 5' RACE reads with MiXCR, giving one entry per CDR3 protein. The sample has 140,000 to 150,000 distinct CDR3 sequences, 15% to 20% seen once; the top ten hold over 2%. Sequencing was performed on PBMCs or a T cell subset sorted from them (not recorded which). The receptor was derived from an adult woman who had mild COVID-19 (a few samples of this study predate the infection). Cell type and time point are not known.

For the CDR3, the DNA is TGTGCCAGCAGCTTAGGTCCCGGTGGCAATCAGCCCCAGCATTTT. Protein sequence: CASSLGPGGNQPQHF. This chain joins TRBV7-9 and TRBJ1-5; no firm D call. This CDR3 region has 15 residues. V lost 1 base and J 2 bases, leaving 9 bases between the germline ends. Looked up from germline, CDR1 is SEHNR and CDR2 is FQNEAQ (reference sequence). The complete variable domain, with remaining parts taken from reference TRBV7-9 and TRBJ1-5, reads DTGVSQNPRHKITKRGQNVTFRCDPISEHNRLYWYRQTLGQGPEFLTYFQNEAQLEKSRLLSDRFSAERPKGSFSTLEIQRTEQGDSAMYLCASSLGPGGNQPQHFGDGTRLSIL.